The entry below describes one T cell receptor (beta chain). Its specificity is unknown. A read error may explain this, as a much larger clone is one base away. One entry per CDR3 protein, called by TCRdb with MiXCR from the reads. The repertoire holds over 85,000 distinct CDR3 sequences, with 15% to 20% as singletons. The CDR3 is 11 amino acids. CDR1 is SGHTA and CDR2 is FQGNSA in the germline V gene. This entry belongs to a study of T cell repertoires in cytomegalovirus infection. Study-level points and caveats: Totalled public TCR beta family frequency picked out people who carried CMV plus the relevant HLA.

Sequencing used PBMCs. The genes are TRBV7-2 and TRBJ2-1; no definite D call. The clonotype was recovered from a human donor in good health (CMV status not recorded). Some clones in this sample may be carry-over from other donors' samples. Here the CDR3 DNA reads TGTGCCAGCAGTGCGGTGTCGGAGCAGTTATTC. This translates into CASSAVSEQLF.